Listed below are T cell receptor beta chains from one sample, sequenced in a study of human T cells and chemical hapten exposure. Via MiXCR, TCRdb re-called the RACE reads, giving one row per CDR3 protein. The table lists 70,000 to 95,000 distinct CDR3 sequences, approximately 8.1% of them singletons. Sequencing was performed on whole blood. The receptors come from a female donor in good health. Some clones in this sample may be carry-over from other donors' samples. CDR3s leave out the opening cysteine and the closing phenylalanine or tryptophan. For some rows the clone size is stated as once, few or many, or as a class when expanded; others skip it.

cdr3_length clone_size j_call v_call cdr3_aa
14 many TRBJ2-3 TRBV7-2 ASSLARSGEADTQY
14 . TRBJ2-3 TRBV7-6 ASSLEPGHNTDTQY
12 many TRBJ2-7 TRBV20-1 SARVGDISYEQY
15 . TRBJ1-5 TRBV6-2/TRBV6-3 ASSYSRGYNENQPQH
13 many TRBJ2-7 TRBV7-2 ASSFTRGGRYEQY
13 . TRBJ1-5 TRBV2 ASSEGRRDYQPQH
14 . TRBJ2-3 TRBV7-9 ASSQTSSPPVVTQY
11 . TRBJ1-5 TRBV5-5 ASATMGDQPQH
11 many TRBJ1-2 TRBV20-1 SATDPGGYGYT
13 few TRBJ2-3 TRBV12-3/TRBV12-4 ASSPRGASAYTQY
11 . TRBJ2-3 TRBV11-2 ASSSHLSDTQY
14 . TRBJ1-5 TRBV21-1 ASSKGKGGSNQPQH
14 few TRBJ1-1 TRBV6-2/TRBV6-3 ASSYGRKEVNTEAF
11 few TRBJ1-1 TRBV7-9 ASSSRQGREAF
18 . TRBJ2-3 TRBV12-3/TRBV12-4 ASSFVDPSNPGGGTDTQY
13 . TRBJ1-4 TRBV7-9 ASSLGGQGNEKLF
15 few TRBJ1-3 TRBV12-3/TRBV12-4 ASRLGPEGASGNTIY
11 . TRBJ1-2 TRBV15 ATSREGVYGYT
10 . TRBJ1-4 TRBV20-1 SAKGPNEKLF
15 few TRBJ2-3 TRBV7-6 ASSWGLAGGQGDTQY
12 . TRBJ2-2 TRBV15 ATRAPRTTGELF
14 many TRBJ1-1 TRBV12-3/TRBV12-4 ASSPSPRTQNTEAF
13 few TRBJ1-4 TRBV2 ASKRSGVSNEKLF
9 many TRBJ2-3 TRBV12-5 ASSIRDTQY
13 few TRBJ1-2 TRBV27 ASSLGPSESYGYT
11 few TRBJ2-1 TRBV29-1 SALGGAHNEQF
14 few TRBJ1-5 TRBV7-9 ASSPTGTGSHQPQH
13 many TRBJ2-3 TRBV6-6 ASSYSGATTDTQY
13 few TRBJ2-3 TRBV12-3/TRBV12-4 ASRELAGATDTQY
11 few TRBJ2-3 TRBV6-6 ASRPPVSDTQY
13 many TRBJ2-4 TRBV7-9 ASSFGSGGKNIQY
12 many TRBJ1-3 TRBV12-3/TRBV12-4 ASTIQGAGNTIY
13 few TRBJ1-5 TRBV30 AWSPQVRSNQPQH
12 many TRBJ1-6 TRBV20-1 SAYGQGDNSPLH
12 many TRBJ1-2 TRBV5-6 ASSLEDRNYGYT